The rows below give T cell receptor beta chains drawn from one sample of a study of blood T cell repertoires in COVID-19. Generated by immunoSEQ multiplex PCR, the TCRdb table keeps only in-frame clones and is missing some. Here the sample spans about 270,000 clones, 75% to 90% being singletons. Input material: PBMCs or T cells enriched from blood (not recorded which). All receptors derive from a woman younger than 35 who had recovered from COVID-19. The CDR3 runs from the conserved cysteine through the conserved F or W. Fields, in order: CDR3 protein, CDR3 DNA, clone size, J gene, V gene, D gene. D genes are given only for firm matches. Where a row states a size, it is once, few, many or the class of an expanded clone; other rows omit it.

CDR3 protein: CASSSQGSGYGYTF
CDR3 DNA: TGTGCCAGCAGTTCGCAGGGGTCGGGCTATGGCTACACCTTC
clone size: -
J gene: TRBJ1-2
V gene: TRBV6-2/TRBV6-3
D gene: -

CDR3 protein: CASSPGSGNEQYF
CDR3 DNA: TGTGCCAGCAGCCCGGGGTCGGGGAACGAGCAGTACTTC
clone size: -
J gene: TRBJ2-7
V gene: TRBV6-5
D gene: -

CDR3 protein: CASSYALNTGELFF
CDR3 DNA: TGTGCCAGCAGTTACGCGCTGAACACCGGGGAGCTGTTTTTT
clone size: -
J gene: TRBJ2-2
V gene: TRBV6-5
D gene: -

CDR3 protein: CASSLQGNPPLHF
CDR3 DNA: TGTGCCAGCAGTTTACAGGGGAATCCACCCCTCCACTTT
clone size: -
J gene: TRBJ1-6
V gene: TRBV28
D gene: -

CDR3 protein: CASSVQRGVTGELFF
CDR3 DNA: TGTGCCAGCAGCGTTCAGCGGGGGGTGACCGGGGAGCTGTTTTTT
clone size: -
J gene: TRBJ2-2
V gene: TRBV9
D gene: TRBD2

CDR3 protein: CSVGARTYGYTF
CDR3 DNA: TGCAGCGTTGGGGCCAGAACCTATGGCTACACCTTC
clone size: -
J gene: TRBJ1-2
V gene: TRBV29-1
D gene: -

CDR3 protein: CARMTDGEGVNEQFF
CDR3 DNA: TGCGCCAGAATGACCGATGGGGAGGGGGTCAATGAGCAGTTCTTC
clone size: -
J gene: TRBJ2-1
V gene: TRBV23-1
D gene: -

CDR3 protein: CASSPGGLSDTQYF
CDR3 DNA: TGTGCCAGCAGCCCGGGGGGACTATCAGATACGCAGTATTTT
clone size: -
J gene: TRBJ2-3
V gene: TRBV7-2
D gene: TRBD2

CDR3 protein: CASSPKPGQGEDYTF
CDR3 DNA: TGTGCCAGCTCACCAAAACCGGGACAGGGAGAGGACTACACCTTC
clone size: -
J gene: TRBJ1-2
V gene: TRBV18
D gene: TRBD1

CDR3 protein: CASTWSGDQPQHF
CDR3 DNA: TGTGCCAGCACGTGGTCGGGGGATCAGCCCCAGCATTTT
clone size: -
J gene: TRBJ1-5
V gene: TRBV6-5
D gene: -

CDR3 protein: CASSTTDYEQYF
CDR3 DNA: TGCGCCAGCAGCACGACAGATTACGAGCAGTACTTC
clone size: -
J gene: TRBJ2-7
V gene: TRBV10-2
D gene: -

CDR3 protein: CASSEMAGGSPLHF
CDR3 DNA: TGTGCCAGCAGCGAAATGGCGGGGGGTTCACCCCTCCACTTT
clone size: few
J gene: TRBJ1-6
V gene: TRBV3-1/TRBV3-2
D gene: -